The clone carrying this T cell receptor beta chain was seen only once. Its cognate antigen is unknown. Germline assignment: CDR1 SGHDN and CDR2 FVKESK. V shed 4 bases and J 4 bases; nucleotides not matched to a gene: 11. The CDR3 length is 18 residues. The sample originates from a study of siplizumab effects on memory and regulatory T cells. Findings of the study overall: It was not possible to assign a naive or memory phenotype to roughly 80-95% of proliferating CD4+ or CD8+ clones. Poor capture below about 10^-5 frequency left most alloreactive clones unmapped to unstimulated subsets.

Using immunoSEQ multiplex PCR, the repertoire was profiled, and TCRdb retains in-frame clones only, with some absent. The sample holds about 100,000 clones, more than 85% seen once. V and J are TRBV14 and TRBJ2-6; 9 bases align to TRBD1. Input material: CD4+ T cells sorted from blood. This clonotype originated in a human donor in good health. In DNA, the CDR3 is TGTGCCAGCAGCCCACGGACAGGGGCAACGGGAGGGGCCAACGTCCTGACTTTC. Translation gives CASSPRTGATGGANVLTF.